Shown below are 24 T cell receptor beta chains from a single sample sequenced in a study of regulatory T cells in long-lasting Graves disease. As for time point: newly diagnosed GD, antithyroid drugs for less than 3 months. Making the TCR library involved RNA that had been extracted from PBMCs. Construction of the TCR beta libraries employed iRepertoire HTBI primers in conjunction with Arm-PCR of CDR3 regions. TCRdb redid the calling of the multiplex PCR reads with MiXCR, one entry per CDR3 protein. The sample has approximately 560,000 distinct CDR3 sequences, 15% to 20% seen once. The sample also formed part of further work on T cells in Graves' hyperthyroidism and ophthalmopathy.

The sample here was peripheral blood mononuclear cells (PBMCs), taken at new diagnosis, from a patient treated with antithyroid drugs. Every receptor here comes from a man younger than 30 with Graves disease.

This clonotype was found a few times. The CDR3 DNA reads TGCAGCGTAGGAGAAACAGGGCTCCGGCATGGCTACACCTTC. As protein: CSVGETGLRHGYTF. The chain recombines TRBV29-1 with TRBJ1-2, with D tentatively TRBD1 (6 bases). The CDR3 is made up of 14 amino acids. The germline CDR1 and CDR2 sequences are SQVTM and ANQGSEA. V gave up 6 bases and J gave up 6 bases, with 20 bases separating them. The entire variable domain, with the rest obtained from reference TRBV29-1 and TRBJ1-2, is as follows: SAVISQKPSRDICQRGTSLTIQCQVDSQVTMMFWYRQQPGQSLTLIATANQGSEATYESGFVIDKFPISRPNLTFSTLTVSNMSPEDSSIYLCSVGETGLRHGYTFGSGTRLTVV.

In this sample, this clonotype turned up many times. This chain joins TRBV11-2 and TRBJ2-3; 7 positions match TRBD1. The V gene's germline CDR1 is SGHAT and CDR2 FQNNGV. The CDR3 consists of 14 residues. J lost 6 bases, V lost 9 bases, and 12 bases had no gene match. CDR3: CASNGAGGLDTQYF. The CDR3 region has the DNA TGTGCCAGTAACGGCGCAGGGGGATTGGATACGCAGTATTTT.

For this clonotype: A much larger clone differs by one base, so this may be a read error. The V and J genes are TRBV5-1 and TRBJ2-3; tentatively, D is TRBD1 or TRBD2 (5 bases each). CDR1 is SGHRS and CDR2 is YFSETQ in the germline V gene. This CDR3 contains 17 residues. The CDR3, as DNA: TGCGCCGGCAGCAGCCGGGACCGCGCCCCTAGCACAGATACGCAGTATTTT. This codes for CAGSSRDRAPSTDTQYF.

This clonotype showed up many times. The chain combines TRBV6-5 with TRBJ2-7, with 7 bases fitting TRBD1. Trimming removed 4 bases from V and 0 bases from J; junction bases left unmatched: 9. The CDR3 loop spans 16 amino acids. Per the germline V gene, CDR1 is MNHEY and CDR2 is SVGAGI. The chain's CDR3 is CASSSTTGPSSYEQYF. The CDR3 coding sequence is TGTGCCAGCAGTTCCACGACAGGGCCTAGCTCCTACGAGCAGTACTTC.

This clonotype was seen a handful of times. The rearrangement uses TRBV5-1 and TRBJ2-7; 8 bases fit TRBD2. The CDR3 has 17 residues. The V gene end was trimmed by 0 bases and the J gene end by 0 bases; junction bases not matched to a gene: 8. Germline values: CDR1 SGHRS, CDR2 YFSETQ. The DNA for the CDR3 is TGCGCCAGCAGCTTGGTCTCGGGGGGGTCCAACTCCTACGAGCAGTACTTC. It specifies CASSLVSGGSNSYEQYF.

The chain combines TRBV6-2 or TRBV6-3 with TRBJ1-6; the D gene is possibly TRBD1 (6 bases). V was pared by 0 bases and J by 10 bases, with 13 bases between. This CDR3 contains 15 residues. From germline, CDR1 is MNHEY and CDR2 SVGEGT. This CDR3 is CASSYSIRGESPLHF. The CDR3 bases are TGTGCCAGCAGTTACTCGATCAGGGGAGAATCACCCCTCCACTTT.

The gene calls are TRBV30 and TRBJ2-2; 11 positions match TRBD2. V lost 0 bases and J lost 3; bases outside the gene matches: 9. Germline lookup yields CDR1 GTSNPN and CDR2 SVGIG (reference sequence). The CDR3 covers 18 residues. The CDR3 reads CAWSVLAGGFRDTGELFF. The CDR3 DNA reads TGTGCCTGGAGTGTCCTAGCGGGAGGTTTTAGGGACACCGGGGAGCTGTTTTTT.

The rearrangement joins TRBV6-1 to TRBJ1-2; D might be TRBD1 (5 bases). The CDR3 runs 14 residues. In germline, CDR1 is MNHNS, CDR2 SASEGT. Trimming stripped 6 bases from V and 4 bases from J, with 15 bases between. The CDR3 DNA is TGTGCCAGCAGAGAACTAGGGGCCCGCTATGGCTACACCTTC. It is translated as CASRELGARYGYTF.

This clonotype was recorded at least ten times. In DNA form, the CDR3 reads TGTGCCAGCAGCTTCAACTCCTACGAGCAGTACTTC. This encodes CASSFNSYEQYF. V and J are TRBV28 and TRBJ2-7; D is undetermined. With 6 bases removed from V and 0 bases from J, the gap between germline ends came to 6 bases. Germline assignment: CDR1 MDHEN and CDR2 SYDVKM. The CDR3 is 12 amino acids. Based on the CDR3 plus reference TRBV28 and TRBJ2-7, the full variable domain is DVKVTQSSRYLVKRTGEKVFLECVQDMDHENMFWYRQDPGLGLRLIYFSYDVKMKEKGDIPEGYSVSREKKERFSLILESASTNQTSMYLCASSFNSYEQYFGPGTRLTVT.

The rearrangement joins TRBV5-1 to TRBJ2-1; TRBD2 is a possible D gene (6 bases). Trimming cost V 3 bases and J 1 base, with 17 bases left between them. The CDR3 runs to 17 residues. Germline CDR1 and CDR2: SGHRS and YFSETQ. The CDR3 protein is CASSYAGRGGSYNEQFF. Here the CDR3 DNA reads TGCGCCAGCAGCTATGCGGGGCGGGGTGGTTCCTACAATGAGCAGTTCTTC. The full variable domain, rest sourced from reference TRBV5-1 and TRBJ2-1, is KAGVTQTPRYLIKTRGQQVTLSCSPISGHRSVSWYQQTPGQGLQFLFEYFSETQRNKGNFPGRFSGRQFSNSRSEMNVSTLELGDSALYLCASSYAGRGGSYNEQFFGPGTRLTVL.

The rearrangement links TRBV5-4 to TRBJ2-1; TRBD2 aligns across 8 bases. Germline assignment: CDR1 SGHNT and CDR2 YYREEE (reference sequence). CDR3 length equals 16 residues. Trimming removed 4 bases from V and 2 bases from J; junction bases left unmatched: 8. CDR3 sequence: CASSSREGRPYNEQFF. Here the CDR3 DNA reads TGTGCCAGCAGCAGTCGGGAGGGCCGACCCTACAATGAGCAGTTCTTC.

The chain has TRBV6-1 and TRBJ2-3; no definite D call. The CDR3 runs 14 residues. Germline loops: CDR1 MNHNS, CDR2 SASEGT. Between the trimmed V and J ends, which lost 3 bases and 8 bases, there was a span of 15 bases. The CDR3 sequence is CASSDVGQLLTQYF. In DNA, the CDR3 is TGTGCCAGCAGTGATGTGGGCCAACTCCTTACGCAGTATTTT.

A few counts support this clonotype. The rearrangement joins TRBV20-1 to TRBJ2-3, with D possibly called TRBD1 or TRBD2 (5 bases each). This CDR3 has 16 residues. CDR1 and CDR2 from the germline V gene are DFQATT and SNEGSKA (reference sequence). Trimming took 0 bases from V and 1 from J, leaving 14 bases between them. CDR3 sequence: CSARDLRGGRTDTQYF. The CDR3 DNA reads TGCAGTGCTAGAGATTTGAGGGGTGGACGCACAGATACGCAGTATTTT.

The table lists this clonotype with many counts. This chain connects TRBV5-1 to TRBJ2-7; perhaps TRBD1 as D (6 bases). CDR1 SGHRS and CDR2 YFSETQ come from the germline V gene. Trimming removed 0 bases at V and 6 bases at J, with 16 bases between. This CDR3 is 15 amino acids long. CDR3 residues: CASSLAGRGSAEQYF. In nucleotides, the CDR3 is TGCGCCAGCAGCTTGGCCGGCAGGGGCTCAGCCGAGCAGTACTTC.

Comments on this clonotype: One end of the junction does not line up with germline, which may come from a read error. V is TRBV6-2 or TRBV6-3 and J is TRBJ2-7; TRBD2 matches 12 bases. The CDR3 extends over 16 amino acids. CDR1 MNHEY and CDR2 SVGEGT come from the germline V gene. This chain's CDR3 is CAGSDPTSGRVYEQYF. In DNA, the CDR3 is TGTGCCGGCAGTGACCCGACTAGCGGGAGAGTCTACGAGCAGTACTTC.

This clonotype was counted once. This sequence joins TRBV4-2 and TRBJ2-1, with 12 nucleotides matching TRBD2. This CDR3 comprises 15 residues. Unmatched junction bases numbered 5, after V lost 8 bases and J lost 3 bases. Germline assignment: CDR1 LGHNA and CDR2 YNFKEQ. The CDR3 region has the DNA TGTGCCAGCGGAGGACTAGCGGGGAACTACAATGAGCAGTTCTTC. Its protein product is CASGGLAGNYNEQFF.

This clonotype was seen a few times. The chain couples TRBV6-2 or TRBV6-3 to TRBJ1-2; TRBD1 is a possible D gene (5 bases). V was pared by 5 bases and J by 8 bases, with 15 bases between. The CDR3 consists of 13 residues. From germline, CDR1 is MNHEY and CDR2 SVGEGT. The CDR3 nucleotides are TGTGCCAGCAGTGACCGGGGACGGGAAGGCTACACCTTC. This codes for CASSDRGREGYTF.

This clonotype was detected a few times. The V and J genes are TRBV28 and TRBJ2-4; TRBD1 is a possible D gene (6 bases). The CDR3 consists of 18 residues. V dropped 5 bases and J dropped 8 bases, with 28 bases sitting between them. In germline, CDR1 is MDHEN, CDR2 SYDVKM. The CDR3 spells CASSITSPTGRKVYIQYF. The CDR3 DNA sequence: TGTGCCAGCAGTATCACCTCCCCGACAGGCCGCAAAGTTTACATTCAGTACTTC.

This clonotype was observed at least ten times. The chain combines TRBV27 with TRBJ1-4; TRBD1 agrees at 8 bases. CDR1 and CDR2 (germline): MNHEY, SMNVEV (reference sequence). This CDR3 has 14 amino acids. The V gene end was trimmed by 6 bases and the J gene end by 8 bases; junction bases not matched to a gene: 8. CDR3 nucleotides: TGTGCCAGCAGCTCACAGGGGGTGTCGGAAAAACTGTTTTTT. It is translated as CASSSQGVSEKLFF.

Many counts were recorded for this clonotype. V is TRBV12-3 or TRBV12-4 and J is TRBJ2-7, with D tentatively TRBD2 (5 bases). With 3 bases removed from V and 4 bases from J, the gap between germline ends came to 7 bases. This CDR3 is built from 12 residues. CDR3 in amino acids: CASSFIAYEQYF. In nucleotides, the CDR3 is TGTGCCAGCAGTTTCATAGCGTACGAGCAGTACTTC.

V gene TRBV15 combines with J gene TRBJ2-4; 8 nucleotides agree with TRBD1. This CDR3 region has 16 residues. V was clipped by 1 base and J by 5 bases; unmatched bases: 7. From germline, CDR1 is LNHNV and CDR2 YYDKDF (reference sequence). CDR3 amino acids: CATSRVAGGQENIQYF. As DNA, the CDR3 is TGTGCCACCAGCAGAGTGGCAGGGGGCCAAGAAAACATTCAGTACTTC.

This clonotype was seen at least ten times. The V and J genes are TRBV7-2 and TRBJ2-1; no definite D call. The CDR3 runs to 12 residues. Trimming took 2 bases from V and 9 from J, leaving 8 bases between them. CDR1 is SGHTA, CDR2 FQGNSA, per germline. The CDR3 DNA is TGTGCCAGCAGCTTAAACAAGGGTGAGCAGTTCTTC. Protein sequence: CASSLNKGEQFF.

This clonotype has at least ten counts. The J gene is TRBJ2-5, the V gene TRBV11-2; D call uncertain. The V and J ends lost 1 base and 7 bases respectively, with 10 bases between them. Germline lookup yields CDR1 SGHAT and CDR2 FQNNGV. The CDR3 runs 13 residues. CDR3: CASSLGSRGTQYF. CDR3 sequence (DNA): TGTGCCAGCAGCTTAGGGTCTAGAGGGACCCAGTACTTC.

The V call is TRBV6-1, the J call TRBJ2-2; 7 bases fit TRBD1. Germline values: CDR1 MNHNS, CDR2 SASEGT. After removal of 6 bases from V and 3 bases from J, the junction contained 10 bases not matched to a gene. The CDR3 runs to 16 residues. CDR3: CASRLLPGTDTGELFF. The CDR3 coding sequence is TGTGCCAGCAGACTACTCCCCGGGACAGACACCGGGGAGCTGTTTTTT.